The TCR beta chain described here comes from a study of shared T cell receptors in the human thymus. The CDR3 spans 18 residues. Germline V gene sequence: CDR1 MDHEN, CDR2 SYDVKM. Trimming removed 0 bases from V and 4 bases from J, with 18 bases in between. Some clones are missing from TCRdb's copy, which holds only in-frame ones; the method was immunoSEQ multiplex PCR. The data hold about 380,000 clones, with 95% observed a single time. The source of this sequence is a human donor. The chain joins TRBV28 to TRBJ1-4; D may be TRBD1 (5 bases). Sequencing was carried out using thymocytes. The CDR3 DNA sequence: TGTGCCAGCAGTTTATGCACGGCGGGGGACGGAGGTAATGAAAAACTGTTTTTT. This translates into CASSLCTAGDGGNEKLFF.